This T cell receptor beta chain derives from a study of sequential checkpoint blockade in melanoma. Study-wide background: Arm A got nivolumab then ipilimumab; arm B the reverse, 1:1.

The treatment was: randomized to nivolumab then ipilimumab (arm A) or the reverse (arm B). From thawed PBMCs, live CD3+CD8+ cells negative for CD19 and CD56 were sorted. The repertoire was sequenced with immunoSEQ multiplex PCR; TCRdb's copy has only in-frame clones and lacks some. The table lists more than 25,000 clones, 85% to 90% of them singletons. The V gene's germline CDR1 is SGHDT and CDR2 YYEEEE. The length of the CDR3 is 14 residues. Unmatched junction bases numbered 3, after V lost 0 bases and J lost 5 bases. The chain couples TRBV5-6 to TRBJ2-5, with TRBD1 identical over 8 bases. Source: CD8+ T cells sorted from blood (inferred from file names), taken from a patient given nivolumab and ipilimumab in sequence. The receptor was derived from a human donor with melanoma. CDR3 in amino acids: CASSLVTGDETQYF. In DNA form, the CDR3 reads TGTGCCAGCAGCTTGGTGACAGGGGACGAGACCCAGTACTTC.